The 25 T cell receptor beta chains given below trace back to one sample, sequenced in a study of glioma-infiltrating T cells after dendritic cell vaccination. Profiled with immunoSEQ multiplex PCR; TCRdb holds only in-frame clones, not every one. This sample has roughly 100,000 clones, with nearly 90% found just once. Described time point: after dendritic cell vaccination, including at tumor progression/relapse. The source material was blood, sampled after dendritic cell vaccination. These receptors were obtained from a human donor with glioblastoma.

The chain joins TRBV27 to TRBJ2-6; TRBD2 is a possible D gene (6 bases). Germline values: CDR1 MNHEY, CDR2 SMNVEV (reference sequence). V was clipped by 6 bases and J by 0 bases, with 24 bases between them. The length of the CDR3 is 20 residues. The DNA of the CDR3 is TGTGCCAGCAGCTCATATCACCGGTTAGCGGTGCACTCTGGGGCCAACGTCCTGACTTTC. Amino acids: CASSSYHRLAVHSGANVLTF.

The chain couples TRBV13 to TRBJ2-7; 10 bases line up with TRBD2. The trim removed 5 bases at V and 0 bases at J, leaving 4 bases unmatched. The germline gives CDR1 PRHDT, CDR2 FYEKMQ (reference sequence). The CDR3 is 15 amino acids. The CDR3 coding sequence is TGTGCCAGCAGCCCCGGGACTAGCGTCTCCTACGAGCAGTACTTC. It codes for CASSPGTSVSYEQYF.

This chain uses TRBV6-5 with TRBJ2-2; TRBD1 matches 9 bases. Germline assignment: CDR1 MNHEY and CDR2 SVGAGI. V dropped 0 bases and J dropped 7; count of bases not matched to a gene: 3. The CDR3 spans 15 residues. The CDR3 protein is CASSYSGQGFGELFF. CDR3 nucleotides: TGTGCCAGCAGTTACTCGGGACAGGGTTTCGGGGAGCTGTTTTTT.

The chain recombines TRBV19 with TRBJ1-2, with 10 bases identical to TRBD1. V dropped 4 bases and J dropped 1; count of bases not matched to a gene: 3. CDR3 length: 15 amino acids. Germline values: CDR1 LNHDA, CDR2 SQIVND (reference sequence). As DNA, the CDR3 is TGTGCCAGTAGTACCCGGGACAGGGGTAACTATGGCTACACCTTC. Translating gives CASSTRDRGNYGYTF. Using reference TRBV19 and TRBJ1-2 for the parts outside the CDR3, the full variable domain is DGGITQSPKYLFRKEGQNVTLSCEQNLNHDAMYWYRQDPGQGLRLIYYSQIVNDFQKGDIAEGYSVSREKKESFPLTVTSAQKNPTAFYLCASSTRDRGNYGYTFGSGTRLTVV.

This clone was counted once. The chain employs TRBV6-5 and TRBJ2-7; TRBD1 might be the D (8 bases). CDR1 is MNHEY and CDR2 is SVGAGI in the germline V gene. Trimming took 5 bases from V and 2 from J, leaving 16 bases between them. The CDR3 has 15 residues. CDR3 sequence (DNA): TGTGCCAGCAGTCCGGGGGGACAGGCAACCTACGAGCAGTACTTC. Its protein product is CASSPGGQATYEQYF.

The chain employs TRBV9 and TRBJ2-5, with 9 bases matching TRBD1. The V gene's germline CDR1 is SGDLS and CDR2 YYNGEE. The ends lost 3 bases at V and 3 bases at J; junction bases unmatched: 9. This CDR3 spans 16 amino acids. The CDR3 DNA sequence: TGTGCCAGCAGCGCCAGGGGGGGACAGGGAGAAGAGACCCAGTACTTC. This translates into CASSARGGQGEETQYF.

The CDR3 DNA reads TGTGCCAGCAGTGCAGGGATTACCGGGGAGCTGTTTTTT. Encoded protein: CASSAGITGELFF. V gene TRBV6-5 combines with J gene TRBJ2-2; perhaps TRBD1 as D (5 bases). The CDR3 runs 13 residues. V dropped 5 bases and J dropped 5 bases, with 9 bases sitting between them. Germline V gene data show CDR1 as MNHEY and CDR2 as SVGAGI.

The sample holds a few counts of this clone. The gene calls are TRBV7-9 and TRBJ1-2, with 7 nucleotides matching TRBD1. Germline loops: CDR1 SEHNR, CDR2 FQNEAQ (reference sequence). V was clipped by 5 bases and J by 5 bases; unmatched bases: 5. The CDR3 contains 13 residues. CDR3 DNA sequence: TGTGCCAGCAGCCCAGGGGGAAAGTATGGCTACACCTTC. This sequence encodes CASSPGGKYGYTF. The full variable domain, rest sourced from reference TRBV7-9 and TRBJ1-2, is DTGVSQNPRHKITKRGQNVTFRCDPISEHNRLYWYRQTLGQGPEFLTYFQNEAQLEKSRLLSDRFSAERPKGSFSTLEIQRTEQGDSAMYLCASSPGGKYGYTFGSGTRLTVV.

This clone was recorded only once. As DNA, the CDR3 is TGTGCCAGCAGCCAAGAAGTTGTGGCTAGCGGTATAAACAATGAGCAGTTCTTC. Translating it yields CASSQEVVASGINNEQFF. The chain couples TRBV7-6 to TRBJ2-1, with TRBD2 identical over 7 bases. The CDR3 extends over 18 amino acids. V gave up 5 bases and J gave up 5 bases; unmatched junction bases: 18. Germline values: CDR1 SGHVS, CDR2 FNYEAQ.

V is TRBV14 and J is TRBJ2-7; a possible D gene is TRBD1 (6 bases). V gave up 2 bases and J gave up 5 bases, with 13 bases separating them. This CDR3 region has 14 residues. Germline loops: CDR1 SGHDN, CDR2 FVKESK. The CDR3 DNA sequence: TGTGCCAGCAGCCAATTTCCCAGGGGCCACGAGCAGTACTTC. This encodes CASSQFPRGHEQYF.

The chain combines TRBV25-1 with TRBJ2-5, with D possibly matching TRBD2 (7 bases). The germline V and J ends were trimmed by 5 bases and 4 bases, with 14 bases remaining between them. CDR1 and CDR2 (germline): MGHDK, SYGVNS. This CDR3 contains 14 residues. CDR3 bases: TGTGCCAGCAGTTTAGGGGGAGGGCCAGAGACCCAGTACTTC. It translates to CASSLGGGPETQYF.

V gene TRBV11-3 combines with J gene TRBJ2-7, with a possible D match to TRBD1 (6 bases). Looked up from germline, CDR1 is SGHNT and CDR2 is YENEEA. This CDR3 region has 13 residues. Trimming left V 5 bases short and J 6 bases short, with 14 bases between. The CDR3: CASSPWGQSEQYF. DNA of the CDR3: TGTGCCAGCAGCCCTTGGGGGCAGAGCGAGCAGTACTTC.

J is TRBJ2-5 and V is TRBV5-4; D not certain. The end of the DNA fits TRBJ2-7 better, so the J call may be wrong. This CDR3 has 15 residues. Per germline, CDR1 SGHNT and CDR2 YYREEE (reference sequence). CDR3 region: CASSSQGGSSYEQYF. CDR3 nucleotides: TGTGCCAGCAGCTCCCAAGGCGGTAGCTCCTACGAGCAGTACTTC.

The chain carries TRBV7-9 and TRBJ2-2; TRBD2 matches 7 bases. V lost 7 bases, J lost 0 bases, and 5 bases stayed unmatched. CDR3 length equals 15 residues. Germline V gene sequence: CDR1 SEHNR, CDR2 FQNEAQ (reference sequence). The CDR3 DNA sequence: TGTGCCAGCACAAGCGGGACGACGAACACCGGGGAGCTGTTTTTT. This translates into CASTSGTTNTGELFF.

This clone was seen once. Here the CDR3 DNA reads TGCGCCAGCAGTGAACTGAGGCTAGCGGACAATGAGCAGTTCTTC. This sequence encodes CASSELRLADNEQFF. The chain couples TRBV10-2 to TRBJ2-1; 7 bases align to TRBD2. CDR1 is WSHSY and CDR2 is SAAADI in the germline V gene. This CDR3 has 15 residues. V trimming: 3 bases; J trimming: 5 bases; junction bases outside the gene matches: 7.

The chain is built from TRBV9 and TRBJ2-1; 11 bases are a match to TRBD2. The V segment lost 0 bases and the J segment 9 bases; nucleotides outside the gene matches: 5. The CDR3 loop spans 15 amino acids. Looked up from germline, CDR1 is SGDLS and CDR2 is YYNGEE. The CDR3 coding sequence is TGTGCCAGCAGCGTAGATAGCGGGGGGGCTCGTGAGCAGTTCTTC. Protein product: CASSVDSGGAREQFF. Full variable domain (rest looked up from reference TRBV9 and TRBJ2-1): DSGVTQTPKHLITATGQRVTLRCSPRSGDLSVYWYQQSLDQGLQFLIQYYNGEERAKGNILERFSAQQFPDLHSELNLSSLELGDSALYFCASSVDSGGAREQFFGPGTRLTVL.

The V call is TRBV5-1, the J call TRBJ2-1; TRBD1 might be the D (6 bases). V lost 3 bases and J lost 1, with 8 bases in between. The CDR3 contains 14 residues. Germline V gene data show CDR1 as SGHRS and CDR2 as YFSETQ. The CDR3 sequence: CASSSQGSYNEQFF. Here the CDR3 DNA reads TGCGCCAGCAGCTCACAGGGTTCCTACAATGAGCAGTTCTTC.

V and J are TRBV9 and TRBJ2-2; 12 nucleotides agree with TRBD2. Germline CDR1 is SGDLS and CDR2 is YYNGEE. The CDR3 loop spans 16 amino acids. Trimming cost V 4 bases and J 5 bases; bases outside gene matches: 6. CDR3: CASSPRLAGETGELFF. CDR3 nucleotides: TGTGCCAGCAGCCCCCGACTAGCGGGAGAGACCGGGGAGCTGTTTTTT.

The genes are TRBV7-3 and TRBJ2-7; unclear D gene. The CDR3 runs to 15 residues. Germline CDR1 and CDR2: SGHTA and FQGTGA. The V and J ends lost 5 bases and 2 bases respectively, with 16 bases between them. CDR3 in DNA: TGTGCCAGCAGCCTAGGTGGCGGAGAAACCTACGAGCAGTACTTC. Amino acid sequence: CASSLGGGETYEQYF.

Details on this clone: This same CDR3 is encoded by further DNA sequences in the sample. The chain joins TRBV6-6 to TRBJ1-5, with 8 bases lining up with TRBD1. Germline-derived CDR1 and CDR2 are MNHNY and SVGAGI (reference sequence). J lost 4 bases, V lost 6 bases, and 2 bases had no gene match. CDR3 length: 13 amino acids. DNA of the CDR3: TGTGCCAGCAGAGGACAGGGTAATCAGCCCCAGCATTTT. This codes for CASRGQGNQPQHF.

The chain recombines TRBV30 with TRBJ1-5; 11 positions match TRBD1. Germline V gives CDR1 GTSNPN, CDR2 SVGIG (reference sequence). CDR3 length: 13 residues. Germline trimming cut 3 bases from V and 7 bases from J; bases unmatched to any gene: 2. The CDR3 region has the DNA TGTGCCTGGAGGGGACAGGGGGGCCAGCCCCAGCATTTT. The encoded protein is CAWRGQGGQPQHF.

The chain couples TRBV5-6 to TRBJ1-6, with 9 bases that match TRBD1. Per the germline V gene, CDR1 is SGHDT and CDR2 is YYEEEE. The CDR3 runs 15 residues. V lost 1 base and J lost 10; bases outside the gene matches: 6. CDR3 DNA: TGTGCCAGCAGCTTGATGGGACAGGGTAGATCACCCCTCCACTTT. It translates to CASSLMGQGRSPLHF.

The chain couples TRBV6-7 to TRBJ2-1; possible D gene TRBD2, 5 bases. TRBV6-7 has ORF status, its function being uncertain. The CDR3 sequence is 17 residues long. The ends were cut back, 0 bases at V and 7 bases at J, with 19 bases in the middle. This CDR3 is CASSYSGHGVRLNEQFF. The DNA of the CDR3 is TGTGCCAGCAGTTACTCGGGCCACGGGGTCCGTTTAAATGAGCAGTTCTTC.

The CDR3 protein is CASRMGGPGTDTQYF. The CDR3 region has the DNA TGTGCCAGCAGAATGGGGGGACCCGGCACAGATACGCAGTATTTT. This chain connects TRBV27 to TRBJ2-3; TRBD2 is a possible D gene (6 bases). Germline lookup yields CDR1 MNHEY and CDR2 SMNVEV (reference sequence). The CDR3 has 15 residues. V was cut by 6 bases and J by 1 base, with 14 bases left in between.

This clone turned up a few times. The rearrangement uses TRBV6-1 and TRBJ2-3, with TRBD2 matching over 7 bases. This CDR3 has 14 residues. The V and J ends lost 4 bases and 2 bases, in that order; junction bases with no gene match: 3. Germline lookup yields CDR1 MNHNS and CDR2 SASEGT. For the CDR3, the DNA is TGTGCCAGCAGTGCTAGCGGATACACAGATACGCAGTATTTT. It codes for CASSASGYTDTQYF.